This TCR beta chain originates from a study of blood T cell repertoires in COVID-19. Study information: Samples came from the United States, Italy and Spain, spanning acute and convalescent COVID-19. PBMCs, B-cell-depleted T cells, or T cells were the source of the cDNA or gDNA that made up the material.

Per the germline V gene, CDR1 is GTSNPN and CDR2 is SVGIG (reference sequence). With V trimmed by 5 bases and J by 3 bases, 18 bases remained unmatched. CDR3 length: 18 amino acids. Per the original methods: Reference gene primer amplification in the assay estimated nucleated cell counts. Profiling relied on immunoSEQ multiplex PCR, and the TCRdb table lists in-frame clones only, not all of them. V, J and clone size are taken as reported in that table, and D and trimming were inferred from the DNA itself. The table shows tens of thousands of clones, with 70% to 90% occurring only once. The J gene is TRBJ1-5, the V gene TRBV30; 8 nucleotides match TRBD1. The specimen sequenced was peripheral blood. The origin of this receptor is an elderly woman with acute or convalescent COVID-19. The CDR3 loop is CAWAPGQGGLPDNQPQHF. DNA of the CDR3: TGTGCCTGGGCCCCCGGACAGGGAGGTCTTCCGGACAATCAGCCCCAGCATTTT.